This passage covers 6 T cell receptor beta chains from one sample sequenced in a study of PD-1 blockade in mismatch repair-deficient tumors. Here immunoSEQ multiplex PCR was the method, and the copy in TCRdb shows in-frame clones only, minus some. The table includes fewer than 100,000 clones, about 85% detected once. Specimen: peripheral blood, collected 12 weeks after starting pembrolizumab. The receptors were gathered from an adult with mismatch repair-deficient cancer.

This clone came up once. The V and J genes are TRBV7-2 and TRBJ2-7; D possibly matches TRBD1 or TRBD2 (5 bases each). V lost 4 bases to trimming and J lost 4 bases, with 17 bases between them. The CDR3 spans 15 residues. Germline lookup yields CDR1 SGHTA and CDR2 FQGNSA. The CDR3 is CASSSVPGPKYEQYF. CDR3 DNA sequence: TGTGCCAGCAGCTCTGTTCCGGGACCCAAATACGAGCAGTACTTC.

This chain connects TRBV7-9 to TRBJ2-7, with D unclear. The CDR3 totals 14 residues. Per the germline V gene, CDR1 is SEHNR and CDR2 is FQNEAQ (reference sequence). Trimming shortened V by 3 bases and J by 6 bases, and 15 bases separated the two germline ends. The CDR3 DNA reads TGTGCCAGCAGCTTTTCCGGGCCTTCCAGCGAGCAGTACTTC. Translating it yields CASSFSGPSSEQYF.

This clone has more than one count but fewer than ten. J is TRBJ1-2 and V is TRBV10-1; D unresolved. Germline V lookup: CDR1 WNHNN, CDR2 SYGVQD (reference sequence). V was cut by 0 bases and J by 6 bases, with 11 bases left in between. The CDR3 is made up of 14 amino acids. Here the CDR3 DNA reads TGCGCCAGCAGTGAGTCGGGTACACCCAATGGCTACACCTTC. This gives the protein CASSESGTPNGYTF.

The chain links TRBV27 to TRBJ2-7, with TRBD2 matching 9 bases. The CDR3 extends over 16 amino acids. Germline V gene sequence: CDR1 MNHEY, CDR2 SMNVEV (reference sequence). The V and J ends lost 1 base and 6 bases, in that order; junction bases with no gene match: 10. The CDR3 region has the DNA TGTGCCAGCAGTTTATACGGAGCGGGAGGAGGCGGCGAGCAGTACTTC. The encoded protein is CASSLYGAGGGGEQYF.

The genes are TRBV7-2 and TRBJ2-5; weak D call: TRBD2 (7 bases). The V gene lost 2 bases and the J gene lost 3 bases, with 16 bases spanning the gap. The germline CDR1 and CDR2 sequences are SGHTA and FQGNSA. This CDR3 spans 16 amino acids. This CDR3 reads CASSLSLRGHKETQYF. In DNA, the CDR3 is TGTGCCAGCAGCTTAAGTTTGCGGGGGCATAAAGAGACCCAGTACTTC.

The V gene is TRBV9, the J gene TRBJ1-3; 7 bases line up with TRBD1. J gave up 0 bases and V 4 bases, and 7 bases lay outside the gene matches. Germline-derived CDR1 and CDR2 are SGDLS and YYNGEE. The CDR3 consists of 16 residues. CDR3: CASSTDRPRSGNTIYF. For the CDR3, the DNA is TGTGCCAGCAGCACGGACAGGCCACGCTCTGGAAACACCATATATTTT. The full variable domain, with the rest looked up from reference TRBV9 and TRBJ1-3, is DSGVTQTPKHLITATGQRVTLRCSPRSGDLSVYWYQQSLDQGLQFLIQYYNGEERAKGNILERFSAQQFPDLHSELNLSSLELGDSALYFCASSTDRPRSGNTIYFGEGSWLTVV.